This T cell receptor beta chain was captured by sequencing in a study of T cells after posttransplantation cyclophosphamide. Study outcomes and limitations: Recipient CMV seropositivity and CMV reactivation strongly tracked TRB clonality.

Using immunoSEQ multiplex PCR, the repertoire was profiled, and TCRdb retains in-frame clones only, with some absent. This sample yields 30,000 to 45,000 clones, of which more than 70% are seen a single time; 8.1% belongs to the top ten. A single count supports this clone. Its antigen is currently unknown. Cyclophosphamide on days +3 and +4 followed busulfan-fludarabine conditioning and a marrow graft. The CDR3 is made up of 12 amino acids. CDR1 and CDR2 from the germline V gene are SGHAT and FQNNGV. V gave up 4 bases and J gave up 7 bases, with 10 bases separating them. This material consisted of CD4+ T cells sorted from blood, taken around 2,000 days after a stem cell transplant with posttransplant cyclophosphamide. This TCR derives from a female patient in her 40s who received an allogeneic stem cell transplant from a related donor, was CMV-positive, and had no GVHD. The graft donor may be the source of some T cells. The rearrangement uses TRBV11-2 and TRBJ1-1; D is uncertain. CDR3: CASSSSRYEAFF. DNA of the CDR3: TGTGCCAGCAGCTCTAGCCGATATGAAGCTTTCTTT. The variable domain in full, completed from reference TRBV11-2 and TRBJ1-1, reads EAGVAQSPRYKIIEKRQSVAFWCNPISGHATLYWYQQILGQGPKLLIQFQNNGVVDDSQLPKDRFSAERLKGVDSTLKIQPAKLEDSAVYLCASSSSRYEAFFGQGTRLTVV.